This TCR beta chain was identified during a study of blood T cell repertoires in COVID-19. Repertoires were generated with immunoSEQ multiplex PCR, while TCRdb's copy carries only in-frame clones and drops some. The repertoire includes about 87,000 clones, roughly nine tenths of them detected once, and 5% to 5.5% sits in the top ten. The CDR3 sequence is 14 residues long. Germline-derived CDR1 and CDR2 are MNHEY and SMNVEV (reference sequence). V was clipped by 7 bases and J by 4 bases, with 17 bases between them. The chain has TRBV27 and TRBJ2-7, with a tentative D call TRBD1 (6 bases). The TCR originated in a woman of 80 years or more with active COVID-19. What was sequenced was peripheral blood. This CDR3 reads CASKRDKGRYEQYF. The CDR3 DNA reads as TGTGCCAGCAAACGGGACAAGGGGCGGTACGAGCAGTACTTC.